The following is a T cell receptor (beta chain) sequence with its context. Its antigen is unidentified. MiXCR was run by TCRdb on the 5' RACE reads, yielding one entry per CDR3 protein. The table includes under 350,000 distinct CDR3 sequences, roughly 10% detected once. From germline, CDR1 is SNHLY and CDR2 FYNNEI. The CDR3 covers 13 residues. After removal of 6 bases from V and 6 bases from J, the junction contained 3 bases not matched to a gene. This entry is derived from a study of identical twins. Study observations and caveats: Fewer insertions marked abundant cord blood beta clonotypes; young adult naive trended weakly, memory not at all.

The same data also went into a second study, on yellow fever vaccine responses in identical twins.

This receptor was taken from a woman aged 18-35 years in good health. What was sequenced was CD8+ T cells sorted from blood. This rearrangement joins TRBV2 to TRBJ2-3, with 10 bases that match TRBD1. In DNA form, the CDR3 reads TGTGCCAGCAGGACAGGGGGCGTGGATACGCAGTATTTT. The encoded protein is CASRTGGVDTQYF.